This passage covers 6 T cell receptor beta chains from one sample sequenced in a study of T cells in Graves' hyperthyroidism and ophthalmopathy. There were TCR beta CDR3 regions amplified from RNA transcripts. Initially, a first-round RT-PCR of the TCR CDR3 employed the HTBI primer set. TCRdb analysed the multiplex PCR reads with MiXCR anew, one entry per CDR3 protein. The sample has around 440,000 distinct CDR3 sequences; around a sixth are singletons. Sequencing was performed on blood. These receptors were collected from a woman aged 18-29 years with Graves' hyperthyroidism.

The chain carries TRBV11-2 and TRBJ2-7; D might be TRBD1 (6 bases). V gave up 5 bases and J gave up 3 bases, with 26 bases separating them. Germline assignment: CDR1 SGHAT and CDR2 FQNNGV. The CDR3 extends over 18 amino acids. The CDR3 DNA reads as TGTGCCAGCAGCCCCCGCTCCATCCGACAGGATACCTTCTACGAGCAGTACTTC. This gives the protein CASSPRSIRQDTFYEQYF.

In this sample, this clonotype turned up many times. This chain's CDR3 is CASSFPTGGQPQHF. The CDR3 DNA sequence: TGTGCCAGCAGTTTCCCGACAGGCGGGCAGCCCCAGCATTTT. The gene calls are TRBV28 and TRBJ1-5; D might be TRBD1 (6 bases). Germline assignment: CDR1 MDHEN and CDR2 SYDVKM. The CDR3 sequence is 14 residues long. The V and J ends lost 3 bases and 7 bases respectively, with 13 bases between them.

This clonotype was counted at least ten times. The rearrangement links TRBV4-1 to TRBJ1-6, with a weak D call TRBD1 (5 bases). This CDR3 comprises 17 residues. Deletions cut 4 bases from V and 0 bases from J, with 13 bases between. CDR1 and CDR2 from the germline V gene are MGHRA and YSYEKL. This CDR3 reads CASSPKDSYSYNSPLHF. The CDR3 region has the DNA TGCGCCAGCAGCCCGAAAGACAGTTACTCCTATAATTCACCCCTCCACTTT.

The table lists this clonotype with many counts. The CDR3 bases are TGTGCCAGCAGCCAAGCGGCTAGCGGGGGGGAGACCCAGTACTTC. This sequence encodes CASSQAASGGETQYF. The rearrangement links TRBV3-1 to TRBJ2-5; TRBD2 agrees at 11 bases. This CDR3 is 15 amino acids long. From germline, CDR1 is LGHDT and CDR2 YNNKEL (reference sequence). Trimming took 1 base from V and 5 from J; bases not matched to a gene: 3.

This clonotype was seen many times. The chain combines TRBV28 with TRBJ2-4; D is possibly TRBD1 (7 bases). The germline V and J ends were trimmed by 3 bases and 2 bases, with 14 bases remaining between them. CDR1 and CDR2 from the germline V gene are MDHEN and SYDVKM. CDR3 length equals 16 residues. CDR3 sequence reads: CASSLEGAGTKNIQYF. Here the CDR3 DNA reads TGTGCCAGCAGTTTGGAGGGGGCCGGGACCAAAAACATTCAGTACTTC.

This clonotype was detected only a few times. The DNA is omitted, as the CDR3 cannot be located on it reliably, and the CDR3 follows TCRdb's listing. The chain carries TRBV7-9 and TRBJ2-1; the table assigns TRBD1, which was not confirmed against the DNA. The germline gives CDR1 SEHNR, CDR2 FQNEAQ (reference sequence). The CDR3 is 14 residues long, counting both termini. The CDR3 spells CASSLISAPGEQFF.